In its sample, the clone carrying this T cell receptor (beta chain) was seen a few times. The antigen is not known. The sample comes from a study of response to subunit inactivated influenza vaccine. Broader study findings: That few new T cells are recruited by each seasonal influenza vaccination was the authors' suggestion.

TCRdb passed the RT-PCR reads through MiXCR, listing each CDR3 protein once. The sample records approximately 700,000 distinct CDR3 sequences, 11% to 15% being singletons. This CDR3 has 15 amino acids. Looked up from germline, CDR1 is MNHNS and CDR2 is SASEGT. The germline V and J ends were trimmed by 0 bases and 6 bases, with 11 bases remaining between them. This TCR derives from a man aged 50 to 60 who received an inactivated influenza vaccine. V gene TRBV6-1 combines with J gene TRBJ2-2, with unresolved D. The source was PBMCs from blood, collected less than 15 days before vaccination. For the CDR3, the DNA is TGTGCCAGCAGTGAAGCGCACAGCCCTGCCGGGGAGCTGTTTTTT. Translating it yields CASSEAHSPAGELFF.